The 21 T cell receptor beta chains reported below all come from one sample, sequenced in a study of T cell changes during pregnancy in multiple sclerosis (dated by TCRdb to about 2019). Library construction relied on the immunoSEQ multiplex PCR assay. In TCRdb, the immuneACCESS table is reduced to in-frame sequences with V and J assigned. These tables do not hold every clone; where another copy was compared, an unresolved V gene accounts for under half, and the others remain unexplained. The sample table lists some 71,000 clones, roughly 94% of them with a count of one. The ten largest account for more than 1.2% of the sample. The input for sequencing was peripheral blood, taken after pregnancy. These receptors all come from a female donor with multiple sclerosis, enrolled in a pregnancy study.

This clone was observed a single time. This chain joins TRBV5-1 and TRBJ2-1; D gene ambiguous. Trimming took off 4 bases at V and 0 bases at J, with 17 bases between the two ends. CDR1 and CDR2 from the germline V gene are SGHRS and YFSETQ. This CDR3 contains 17 residues. CDR3 DNA: TGCGCCAGCAGCCCTATGGTCCAAGCCCTCTCCTACAATGAGCAGTTCTTC. Amino acid sequence: CASSPMVQALSYNEQFF.

The chain combines TRBV7-9 with TRBJ1-3, with D hard to call. Trimming removed 6 bases at V and 11 bases at J, with 8 bases between. There are 10 residues in the CDR3. Per the germline V gene, CDR1 is SEHNR and CDR2 is FQNEAQ (reference sequence). CDR3 sequence (DNA): TGTGCCAGCAGTTCGGGTTCCATATATTTT. It is translated as CASSSGSIYF.

The chain carries TRBV18 and TRBJ2-1; 8 positions agree with TRBD2. The CDR3 contains 14 residues. Germline V CDR1 and CDR2: KGHSH, LQKENI. V shed 5 bases, J shed 5 bases, and the junction held 5 bases outside the gene matches. CDR3 loop: CASSNGGGHNEQFF. CDR3 coding DNA: TGTGCCAGCTCAAACGGGGGGGGCCACAATGAGCAGTTCTTC.

This chain uses TRBV10-3 with TRBJ1-5; the D gene is possibly TRBD1 (5 bases). Germline V gives CDR1 ENHRY, CDR2 SYGVKD. This CDR3 spans 17 amino acids. The ends were cut back, 0 bases at V and 9 bases at J, with 21 bases in the middle. The CDR3 region has the DNA TGTGCCATCAGTGAGTCCAACAGCCTTTCGGGGGATAGGCCCCAGCATTTT. Its protein product is CAISESNSLSGDRPQHF.

The rearrangement joins TRBV15 to TRBJ2-3; maybe TRBD1 (7 bases). The germline gives CDR1 LNHNV, CDR2 YYDKDF (reference sequence). Trimming shortened V by 3 bases and J by 0 bases, and 13 bases separated the two germline ends. This CDR3 region has 16 residues. CDR3: CATSSSGGSSTDTQYF. The CDR3, as DNA: TGTGCCACCAGCAGTTCAGGGGGGTCTAGCACAGATACGCAGTATTTT. Using reference TRBV15 and TRBJ2-3 for the parts outside the CDR3, the full variable domain is DAMVIQNPRYQVTQFGKPVTLSCSQTLNHNVMYWYQQKSSQAPKLLFHYYDKDFNNEADTPDNFQSRRPNTSFCFLDIRSPGLGDTAMYLCATSSSGGSSTDTQYFGPGTRLTVL.

CDR3 nucleotides: TGTGCCAGCAGCTCTCCCGGGACTAGCGGGGCCTACGAGCAGTACTTC. Translating it yields CASSSPGTSGAYEQYF. This chain uses TRBV5-6 with TRBJ2-7; 13 bases line up with TRBD2. This CDR3 has 16 amino acids. Trimming took 3 bases from V and 2 from J; bases not matched to a gene: 5. From germline, CDR1 is SGHDT and CDR2 YYEEEE. The full variable domain, rest sourced from reference TRBV5-6 and TRBJ2-7, is DAGVTQSPTHLIKTRGQQVTLRCSPKSGHDTVSWYQQALGQGPQFIFQYYEEEERQRGNFPDRFSGHQFPNYSSELNVNALLLGDSALYLCASSSPGTSGAYEQYFGPGTRLTVT.

This rearrangement joins TRBV12-5 to TRBJ2-7, with 10 bases fitting TRBD1. J lost 5 bases, V lost 1 base, and 8 bases had no gene match. Germline V lookup: CDR1 LGHNT, CDR2 FRNRAP. The CDR3 loop spans 16 amino acids. DNA of the CDR3: TGTGCTAGTGGTTTGGGAAGAAGGGACAGGGGAGACGAGCAGTACTTC. Residues: CASGLGRRDRGDEQYF.

The chain carries TRBV5-4 and TRBJ1-1; D is perhaps TRBD1 (5 bases). The germline V gene encodes CDR1 SGHNT and CDR2 YYREEE (reference sequence). Between the trimmed V and J ends, which lost 5 bases and 3 bases, there was a span of 17 bases. CDR3 size: 15 residues. The CDR3 nucleotides read TGTGCCAGCAGTTCCCCGACGGGGGTTTACACTGAAGCTTTCTTT. The encoded protein is CASSSPTGVYTEAFF.

This sequence joins TRBV11-2 and TRBJ2-1; TRBD2 agrees at 10 bases. V lost 2 bases and J lost 3; bases outside the gene matches: 7. The V gene's germline CDR1 is SGHAT and CDR2 FQNNGV. The CDR3 contains 17 residues. Written as DNA, the CDR3 is TGTGCCAGCAGCTTAACCGCGGCTAGCGGGGGCTACAATGAGCAGTTCTTC. Translating gives CASSLTAASGGYNEQFF.

This chain joins TRBV7-9 and TRBJ2-7, with TRBD2 matching 7 bases. Trimming cost V 3 bases and J 1 base; bases outside gene matches: 3. The CDR3 totals 14 residues. Germline-derived CDR1 and CDR2 are SEHNR and FQNEAQ (reference sequence). CDR3 DNA sequence: TGTGCCAGCAGCTTGGGCGGGAGATCCTACGAGCAGTACTTC. Its translation: CASSLGGRSYEQYF.

The gene calls are TRBV11-3 and TRBJ2-2; 7 bases are shared with TRBD1. Germline CDR1 SGHNT, CDR2 YENEEA. V shed 5 bases and J 2 bases; nucleotides not matched to a gene: 11. CDR3 length: 17 amino acids. Here the CDR3 reads CASSTEKGQLNTGELFF. CDR3 DNA: TGTGCCAGCAGCACGGAGAAGGGACAGCTAAACACCGGGGAGCTGTTTTTT. The full variable domain, rest sourced from reference TRBV11-3 and TRBJ2-2, is EAGVVQSPRYKIIEKKQPVAFWCNPISGHNTLYWYLQNLGQGPELLIRYENEEAVDDSQLPKDRFSAERLKGVDSTLKIQPAELGDSAVYLCASSTEKGQLNTGELFFGEGSRLTVL.

The chain joins TRBV5-8 to TRBJ2-7; D remains unclear. The CDR3 extends over 13 amino acids. V lost 0 bases to trimming and J lost 4 bases, with 8 bases between them. Germline values: CDR1 SGHTS, CDR2 YDEGEE. In DNA, the CDR3 is TGTGCCAGCAGCTTGGGTCAGTGGTACGAGCAGTACTTC. Translation: CASSLGQWYEQYF.

This chain connects TRBV5-5 to TRBJ1-5, with D uncertain. Germline lookup yields CDR1 SGHKS and CDR2 YYEKEE (reference sequence). V shed 1 base and J shed 4 bases, with 12 bases lying between them. This CDR3 spans 15 amino acids. The CDR3 DNA reads as TGTGCCAGCAGCTTGACAGCCTCGGGGAATCAGCCCCAGCATTTT. Amino acids: CASSLTASGNQPQHF.

V gene TRBV5-1 combines with J gene TRBJ2-3, with 9 bases fitting TRBD2. Germline CDR1 reads SGHRS; CDR2 reads YFSETQ. The V segment lost 1 base and the J segment 4 bases; nucleotides outside the gene matches: 4. The CDR3 extends over 15 amino acids. The CDR3 coding sequence is TGCGCCAGCAGCTTGCTGACTAGCGGATCAGATACGCAGTATTTT. Its translation is CASSLLTSGSDTQYF.

The chain employs TRBV18 and TRBJ1-2, with D tentatively TRBD1 (5 bases). Trimming pared 2 bases from V and 7 bases from J, leaving 11 bases between. Germline CDR1 is KGHSH and CDR2 is LQKENI. This CDR3 is 13 amino acids long. The DNA of the CDR3 is TGTGCCAGCTCACCAGGCAGGGAGGGTGGCTACACCTTC. Its translation: CASSPGREGGYTF. Variable domain in full (rest from reference TRBV18 and TRBJ1-2): NAGVMQNPRHLVRRRGQEARLRCSPMKGHSHVYWYRQLPEEGLKFMVYLQKENIIDESGMPKERFSAEFPKEGPSILRIQQVVRGDSAAYFCASSPGREGGYTFGSGTRLTVV.

This rearrangement joins TRBV6-5 to TRBJ2-7; D is uncertain. There are 9 residues in the CDR3. Germline V gene lookup returns CDR1 MNHEY and CDR2 SVGAGI. The chain's CDR3 is CAFGYEQYF. CDR3 coding DNA: TGTGCATTCGGCTACGAGCAGTACTTC.

This sequence joins TRBV11-3 and TRBJ2-1; 13 nucleotides align to TRBD2. V shed 0 bases, J shed 9 bases, and the junction held 11 bases outside the gene matches. Germline CDR1 and CDR2: SGHNT and YENEEA. The CDR3 totals 18 residues. In DNA form, the CDR3 reads TGTGCCAGCAGCTTAGAACGACCCACTAGCGGGGGGGGCGGTGAGCAGTTCTTC. This gives the protein CASSLERPTSGGGGEQFF.

The V call is TRBV6-1, the J call TRBJ1-2, with 8 positions matching TRBD1. Trimming at V came to 3 bases and at J to 3 bases, leaving 9 bases not matched to a gene. The CDR3 length is 16 residues. Germline CDR1 and CDR2: MNHNS and SASEGT. CDR3 in DNA: TGTGCCAGCAGTGAGGGTCTGGGACAGGCCCACTATGGCTACACCTTC. Encoded protein: CASSEGLGQAHYGYTF.

V and J are TRBV27 and TRBJ1-2; weak D call: TRBD1 (6 bases). CDR3 length equals 15 residues. The germline gives CDR1 MNHEY, CDR2 SMNVEV (reference sequence). The V and J ends lost 4 bases and 3 bases respectively, with 15 bases between them. DNA of the CDR3: TGTGCCAGCAGTTCCACGACCGGACAGTACTATGGCTACACCTTC. Its protein is CASSSTTGQYYGYTF.

The chain links TRBV14 to TRBJ2-5; D is undetermined. From germline, CDR1 is SGHDN and CDR2 FVKESK. Deletions cut 2 bases from V and 5 bases from J, with 6 bases between. The CDR3 loop spans 12 amino acids. This CDR3 is CASSQSGETQYF. CDR3 nucleotide sequence: TGTGCCAGCAGCCAATCGGGTGAGACCCAGTACTTC.

The chain recombines TRBV28 with TRBJ2-1; possible D gene TRBD1, 8 bases. The CDR3 totals 18 residues. V lost 4 bases and J 0 bases, leaving 19 bases between the germline ends. Germline V gene lookup returns CDR1 MDHEN and CDR2 SYDVKM. The CDR3 sequence: CASSSGGVGGSSYNEQFF. DNA for the CDR3: TGTGCCAGCAGTTCAGGGGGCGTCGGCGGGAGCTCCTACAATGAGCAGTTCTTC. The full variable domain, rest sourced from reference TRBV28 and TRBJ2-1, is DVKVTQSSRYLVKRTGEKVFLECVQDMDHENMFWYRQDPGLGLRLIYFSYDVKMKEKGDIPEGYSVSREKKERFSLILESASTNQTSMYLCASSSGGVGGSSYNEQFFGPGTRLTVL.